The sequence of this T cell receptor (beta chain) was determined in a study of T-cell memory formation after mild COVID-19. This clonotype was counted only a few times. CDR1 and CDR2 (germline): SGHTA, FQGNSA. Between the trimmed V and J ends, which lost 8 bases and 4 bases, there was a span of 17 bases. This CDR3 is 14 amino acids long. One entry per CDR3 protein results from TCRdb running MiXCR on the 5' RACE reads. The table lists around 430,000 distinct CDR3 sequences, approximately 15% of them singletons. The chain links TRBV7-2 to TRBJ1-2, with D perhaps matching TRBD1 (5 bases). The sequence was collected from a young man who had mild COVID-19 (a few samples of this study predate the infection). Cell type and time point are not known. The sequencing sample was made of PBMCs or a T cell subset sorted from them (not recorded which). The CDR3, as DNA: TGTGCCAGCTCCAGGGATCGGTCAATCTATGGCTACACCTTC. This translates into CASSRDRSIYGYTF.